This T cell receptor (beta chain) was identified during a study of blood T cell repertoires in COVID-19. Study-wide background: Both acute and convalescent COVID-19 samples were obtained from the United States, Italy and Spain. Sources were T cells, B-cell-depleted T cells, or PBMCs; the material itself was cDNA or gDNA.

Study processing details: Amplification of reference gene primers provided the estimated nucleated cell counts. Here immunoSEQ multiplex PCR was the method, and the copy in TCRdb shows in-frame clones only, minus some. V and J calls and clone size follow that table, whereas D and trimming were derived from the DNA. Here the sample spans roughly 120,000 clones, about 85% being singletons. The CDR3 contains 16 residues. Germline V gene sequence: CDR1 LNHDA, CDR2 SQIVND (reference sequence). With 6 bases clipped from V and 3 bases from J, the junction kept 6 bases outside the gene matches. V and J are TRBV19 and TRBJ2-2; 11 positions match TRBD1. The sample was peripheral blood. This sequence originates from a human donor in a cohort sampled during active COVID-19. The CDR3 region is CASRYWTGGDTGELFF. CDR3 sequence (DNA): TGTGCCAGTAGATACTGGACAGGGGGCGACACCGGGGAGCTGTTTTTT.